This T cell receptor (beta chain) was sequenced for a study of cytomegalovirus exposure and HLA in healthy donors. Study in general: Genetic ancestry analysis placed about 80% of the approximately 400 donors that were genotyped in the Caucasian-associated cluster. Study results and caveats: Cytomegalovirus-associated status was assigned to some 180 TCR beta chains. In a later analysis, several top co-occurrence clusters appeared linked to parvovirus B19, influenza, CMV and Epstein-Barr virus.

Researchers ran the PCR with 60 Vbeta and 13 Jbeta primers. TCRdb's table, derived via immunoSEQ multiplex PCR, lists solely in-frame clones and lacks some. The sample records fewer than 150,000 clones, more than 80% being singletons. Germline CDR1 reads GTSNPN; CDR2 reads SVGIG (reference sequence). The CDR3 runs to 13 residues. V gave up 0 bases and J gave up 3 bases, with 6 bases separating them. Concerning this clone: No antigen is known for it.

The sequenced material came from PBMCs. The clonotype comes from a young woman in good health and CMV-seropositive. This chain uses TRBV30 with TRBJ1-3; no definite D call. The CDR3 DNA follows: TGTGCCTGGAGTGTACTATATGGAAACACCATATATTTT. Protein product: CAWSVLYGNTIYF.